This passage covers 21 T cell receptor beta chains from one sample sequenced in a study of T cell responses to AZD1222 COVID-19 vaccine. TCRdb's table, derived via immunoSEQ multiplex PCR, lists solely in-frame clones and lacks some. Among roughly 200,000 clones listed, over 85% were seen once. This specimen consisted of peripheral blood, obtained 28 days after the second dose of the MenACWY control vaccine. These receptors originate from an adult who received the MenACWY meningococcal vaccine as a control.

This clone was counted between two and nine times. The rearrangement links TRBV30 to TRBJ1-1, with no clear D. Per germline, CDR1 GTSNPN and CDR2 SVGIG (reference sequence). Trimming cost V 3 bases and J 6 bases, with 11 bases left between them. This CDR3 contains 12 residues. The CDR3 DNA follows: TGTGCCTGGAGCCATATGAGGGCTGAAGCTTTCTTT. It codes for CAWSHMRAEAFF.

The V call is TRBV4-2, the J call TRBJ2-5, with a weak D call TRBD1 (6 bases). The CDR3 runs 15 residues. Germline assignment: CDR1 LGHNA and CDR2 YNFKEQ. V was cut by 4 bases and J by 5 bases, with 17 bases left in between. The CDR3 DNA sequence: TGTGCCAGCAGCCCGTCGGACAGTCCTACGGAGACCCAGTACTTC. Translation gives CASSPSDSPTETQYF.

This chain connects TRBV23-1 to TRBJ1-5, with no clear D. TRBV23-1 is identified as an open reading frame with a role that is uncertain. Trimming took off 2 bases at V and 4 bases at J, with 12 bases between the two ends. The CDR3 runs to 15 residues. This CDR3 reads CASSQPKTDNQPQHF. CDR3 DNA sequence: TGCGCCAGCAGTCAACCCAAGACCGATAATCAGCCCCAGCATTTT.

To note about this clone: The junction and the germline gene differ at one end; a read error may be behind it. The chain joins TRBV2 to TRBJ2-7; 8 positions match TRBD2. Germline V gives CDR1 SNHLY, CDR2 FYNNEI. CDR3 size: 13 residues. This CDR3 reads CATGSGVLQEQYF. DNA of the CDR3: TGCGCGACGGGTAGCGGGGTTCTTCAAGAGCAGTACTTC.

The chain carries TRBV19 and TRBJ1-5; D unclear. Trimming pared 6 bases from V and 9 bases from J, leaving 9 bases between. The CDR3 runs to 11 residues. Germline lookup yields CDR1 LNHDA and CDR2 SQIVND (reference sequence). CDR3 nucleotide sequence: TGTGCCAGTAGCCTATTAGGGCCCCAGCATTTT. This sequence encodes CASSLLGPQHF.

The rearrangement links TRBV19 to TRBJ2-2, with D perhaps TRBD1 (5 bases). Germline assignment: CDR1 LNHDA and CDR2 SQIVND (reference sequence). This CDR3 has 15 residues. V dropped 8 bases and J dropped 3 bases, with 16 bases sitting between them. The CDR3 region is CASQPGSGYTGELFF. DNA of the CDR3: TGTGCCAGTCAACCCGGGTCAGGGTACACCGGGGAGCTGTTTTTT.

The V gene is TRBV4-2, the J gene TRBJ1-5; 7 bases align to TRBD1. Germline values: CDR1 LGHNA, CDR2 YNFKEQ. The V segment lost 4 bases and the J segment 3 bases; nucleotides outside the gene matches: 6. The CDR3 is 15 residues long. This CDR3 is CASSRVGTDNQPQHF. Written as DNA, the CDR3 is TGTGCCAGCAGCCGAGTGGGGACAGACAATCAGCCCCAGCATTTT.

The chain links TRBV15 to TRBJ2-7, with 7 bases lining up with TRBD1. Trimming cost V 5 bases and J 7 bases; bases outside gene matches: 17. The CDR3 covers 16 residues. Per the germline V gene, CDR1 is LNHNV and CDR2 is YYDKDF (reference sequence). The CDR3 bases are TGTGCCACCAGCCAAGGGGGAGAGGGGACAGCCGATGAGCAGTACTTC. It is translated as CATSQGGEGTADEQYF.

Here the CDR3 reads CASSFGSGTGELFF. The CDR3, as DNA: TGTGCCAGCAGCTTCGGTAGCGGTACCGGGGAGCTGTTTTTT. V is TRBV7-2 and J is TRBJ2-2; D perhaps matches TRBD2 (6 bases). There are 14 residues in the CDR3. Deletions cut 3 bases from V and 5 bases from J, with 10 bases between. Germline CDR1 and CDR2: SGHTA and FQGNSA.

The chain is built from TRBV19 and TRBJ2-6; D is possibly TRBD1 or TRBD2 (5 bases each). The CDR3 has 19 amino acids. V was trimmed by 2 bases and J by 0 bases, leaving 17 bases between them. The V gene's germline CDR1 is LNHDA and CDR2 SQIVND (reference sequence). The CDR3 spells CASSISTRDGSSGANVLTF. CDR3 nucleotides: TGTGCCAGTAGTATATCTACCCGGGACGGAAGCTCTGGGGCCAACGTCCTGACTTTC.

This chain links TRBV19 with TRBJ1-2, with D hard to call. The germline V gene has CDR1 LNHDA and CDR2 SQIVND (reference sequence). V was clipped by 2 bases and J by 8 bases, with 15 bases between them. The CDR3 has 14 amino acids. CDR3 protein: CASSIKATSGGYTF. The CDR3 nucleotides read TGTGCCAGTAGTATAAAGGCGACGTCGGGAGGCTACACCTTC.

The chain combines TRBV5-1 with TRBJ1-6; 8 bases are shared with TRBD1. The CDR3 is made up of 15 amino acids. Trimming removed 4 bases from V and 10 bases from J; junction bases left unmatched: 10. Germline-derived CDR1 and CDR2 are SGHRS and YFSETQ. In DNA form, the CDR3 reads TGCGCCAGCAGCCCCTGGACAGGGCAAGACTCACCCCTCCACTTT. Translation: CASSPWTGQDSPLHF.

This clone was picked up one time. The V and J genes are TRBV6-6 and TRBJ2-6; 9 nucleotides agree with TRBD1. The CDR3 consists of 16 residues. Trimming at V came to 2 bases and at J to 1 base, leaving 0 bases not matched to a gene. CDR1 and CDR2 from the germline V gene are MNHNY and SVGAGI (reference sequence). For the CDR3, the DNA is TGTGCCAGCAGTTACGGACAGGGGTCTGGGGCCAACGTCCTGACTTTC. Protein: CASSYGQGSGANVLTF.

The genes are TRBV2 and TRBJ1-5, with 8 bases that match TRBD1. V shed 6 bases and J 5 bases; nucleotides not matched to a gene: 9. CDR1 SNHLY and CDR2 FYNNEI come from the germline V gene. The CDR3 loop spans 15 amino acids. DNA for the CDR3: TGTGCCAGCAGCCCCTCGGGACAGGACTATCAGCCCCAGCATTTT. Amino acid sequence: CASSPSGQDYQPQHF.

V usage is TRBV4-2 and J usage is TRBJ1-4; perhaps TRBD1 as D (6 bases). This CDR3 spans 14 amino acids. V lost 6 bases to trimming and J lost 0 bases, with 8 bases between them. Germline assignment: CDR1 LGHNA and CDR2 YNFKEQ. The CDR3 sequence: CASRGGATNEKLFF. The CDR3 DNA sequence: TGTGCCAGCAGAGGGGGGGCAACTAATGAAAAACTGTTTTTT.

The chain is built from TRBV3-1 (or the pseudogene TRBV3-2) and TRBJ1-5; D gene ambiguous. V was clipped by 0 bases and J by 7 bases, with 10 bases between them. The CDR3 is 14 residues long. Germline values: CDR1 LGHDT, CDR2 YNNKEL (reference sequence). The CDR3 protein is CASSQDVGNQPQHF. The DNA for the CDR3 is TGTGCCAGCAGCCAAGATGTGGGAAACCAGCCCCAGCATTTT.

The V call is TRBV15, the J call TRBJ1-5; D is unclear. V lost 5 bases and J 6 bases, leaving 20 bases between the germline ends. Germline lookup yields CDR1 LNHNV and CDR2 YYDKDF (reference sequence). This CDR3 is 16 amino acids long. CDR3 residues: CATSEIRAGGRQPQHF. Here the CDR3 DNA reads TGTGCCACCAGCGAGATCCGGGCCGGAGGACGTCAGCCCCAGCATTTT.

This sequence joins TRBV7-9 and TRBJ1-4; 7 bases fit TRBD1. Germline V gene data show CDR1 as SEHNR and CDR2 as FQNEAQ (reference sequence). V shed 5 bases and J 8 bases; nucleotides not matched to a gene: 8. The CDR3 is made up of 14 amino acids. CDR3 in DNA: TGTGCCAGCAGCGCAGCAGGGGGAATGGAAAAACTGTTTTTT. Encoded protein: CASSAAGGMEKLFF. Looking up the rest from reference TRBV7-9 and TRBJ1-4 gives the full variable domain: DTGVSQNPRHKITKRGQNVTFRCDPISEHNRLYWYRQTLGQGPEFLTYFQNEAQLEKSRLLSDRFSAERPKGSFSTLEIQRTEQGDSAMYLCASSAAGGMEKLFFGSGTQLSVL.

CDR3 residues: CASSLPDRVGNTIYF. Here the CDR3 DNA reads TGTGCCAGCAGCCTACCGGACAGGGTTGGAAACACCATATATTTT. The chain employs TRBV14 and TRBJ1-3; 8 bases line up with TRBD1. With 4 bases clipped from V and 3 bases from J, the junction kept 5 bases outside the gene matches. CDR3 length: 15 amino acids. Germline loops: CDR1 SGHDN, CDR2 FVKESK.

V usage is TRBV19 and J usage is TRBJ2-5, with 14 bases aligning to TRBD2. CDR3 length: 17 residues. The V gene's germline CDR1 is LNHDA and CDR2 SQIVND (reference sequence). V lost 5 bases and J lost 4; bases outside the gene matches: 9. For the CDR3, the DNA is TGTGCCAGTAGTTCACGGACTAGCGGGGGGATTGGAGAGACCCAGTACTTC. It is translated as CASSSRTSGGIGETQYF.

This clone was found once. The gene calls are TRBV30 and TRBJ1-2; 10 bases agree with TRBD1. V lost 1 base and J lost 8; bases outside the gene matches: 4. The V gene's germline CDR1 is GTSNPN and CDR2 SVGIG (reference sequence). The CDR3 runs to 13 residues. The CDR3 nucleotides are TGTGCCTGGAGTGGACAGGGGGCGCAGGGCTACACCTTC. This sequence encodes CAWSGQGAQGYTF. The full variable domain, its missing parts supplied by reference TRBV30 and TRBJ1-2, is SQTIHQWPATLVQPVGSPLSLECTVEGTSNPNLYWYRQAAGRGLQLLFYSVGIGQISSEVPQNLSASRPQDRQFILSSKKLLLSDSGFYLCAWSGQGAQGYTFGSGTRLTVV.